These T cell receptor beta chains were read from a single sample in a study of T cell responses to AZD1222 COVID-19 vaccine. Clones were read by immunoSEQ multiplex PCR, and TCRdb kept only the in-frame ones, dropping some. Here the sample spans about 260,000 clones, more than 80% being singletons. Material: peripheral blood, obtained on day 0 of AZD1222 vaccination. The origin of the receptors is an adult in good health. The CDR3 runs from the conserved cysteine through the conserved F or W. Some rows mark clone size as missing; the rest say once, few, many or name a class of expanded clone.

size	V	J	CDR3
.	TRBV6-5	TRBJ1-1	CASSYGRAAEAFF
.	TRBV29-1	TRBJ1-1	CSAAVRGGTFF
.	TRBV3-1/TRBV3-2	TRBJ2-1	CASGGVDEQFF
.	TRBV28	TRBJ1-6	CASSPGQSFYNSPLHF
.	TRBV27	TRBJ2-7	CASSLGGLVNEQYF
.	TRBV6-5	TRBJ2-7	CASRPPMAGEGEQYF
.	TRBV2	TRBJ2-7	CASSVTGGFSVEQYF
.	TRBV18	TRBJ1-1	CASSPSRDMNTEAFF
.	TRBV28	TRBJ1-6	CASGQSNSPLHF
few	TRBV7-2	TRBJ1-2	CASSLARRQTYGYTF
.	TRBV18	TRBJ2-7	CASSPGTVGYEQYF
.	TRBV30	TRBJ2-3	CAWSWPGPSRSTDTQYF
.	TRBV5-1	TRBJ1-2	CASSLDGAGYGYTF
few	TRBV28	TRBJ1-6	CAGQGGRVNSPLHF
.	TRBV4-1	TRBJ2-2	CASSQDRLGPGELFF
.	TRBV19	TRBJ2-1	CAISRSSNYNEQFF
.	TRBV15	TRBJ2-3	CATSRDKVDGTDTQYF
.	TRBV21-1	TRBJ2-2	CASSKRDTGELFF
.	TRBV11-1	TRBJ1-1	CASSSLPGDTEAFF
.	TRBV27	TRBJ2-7	CASSLNRIRETYEQYF
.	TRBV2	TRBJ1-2	CASRPGADSGGYTF
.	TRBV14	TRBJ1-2	CASSPAQWRTGLRSGYTF
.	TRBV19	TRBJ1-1	CASSVRSNTEAFF
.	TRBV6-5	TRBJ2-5	CASSYRQSSRETQYF
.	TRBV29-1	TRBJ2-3	CSVVDRTRYIADTQYF
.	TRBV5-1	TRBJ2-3	CASSWGPSGGTDTQYF
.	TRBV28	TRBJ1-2	CASSFAGQGELYGYTF
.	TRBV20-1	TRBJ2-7	CSADRTEQYF
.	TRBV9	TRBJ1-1	CASSSGTAIEAFF
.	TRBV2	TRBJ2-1	CASRVSGSEQFF
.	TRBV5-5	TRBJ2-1	CASTPGGVAEQFF
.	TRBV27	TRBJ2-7	CASSLGFSYEQYF
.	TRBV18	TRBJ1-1	CASSSYPGGAVNTEAFF
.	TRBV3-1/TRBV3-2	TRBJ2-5	CASSLPGDFLRETQYF
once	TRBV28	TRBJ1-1	CASSFRERGSFF
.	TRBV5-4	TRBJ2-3	CASSDPSGGTDTQYF
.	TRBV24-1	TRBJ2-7	CAIPWDRSSYEQYF
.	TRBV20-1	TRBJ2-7	CSAVANEQYF
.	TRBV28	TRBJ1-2	CASSSDRVISGYTF
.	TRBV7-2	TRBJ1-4	CASSWLTGRGEKLFF
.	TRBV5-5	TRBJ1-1	CASTRTRGTEAFF
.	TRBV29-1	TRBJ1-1	CSVRTGRTEAFF
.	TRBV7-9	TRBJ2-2	CASSQTGKNTGELFF
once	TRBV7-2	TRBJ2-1	CASSLRQGANEQFF
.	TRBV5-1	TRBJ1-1	CASSAVGSGDTEAFF
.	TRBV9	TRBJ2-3	CASSVAGGGDTQYF
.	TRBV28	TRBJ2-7	CASSFAPSGREQYF
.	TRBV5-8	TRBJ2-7	CASRNRVPTYEQYF
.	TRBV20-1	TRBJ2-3	CSASHTDTQYF
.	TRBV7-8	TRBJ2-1	CASSQSGTNYNEQFF
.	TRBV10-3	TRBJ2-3	CAISPSTDTQYF
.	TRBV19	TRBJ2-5	CATSFGLAEETQYF
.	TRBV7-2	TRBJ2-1	CASSRHRGAYNEQFF
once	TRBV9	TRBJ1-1	CASSETGFTEAFF